The TCR beta chain described here comes from a study of T cell repertoires in aging, cancer and after chemotherapy. At the level of the study: Donors were grouped into six age bands spanning 30 or younger through 70 or older. The whole study produced a dataset of approximately 10 million TCR reads. The study, taken as a whole, reports: Loss of evenness, beyond lost richness, contributed to age-related TCR diversity decline in cancer patients. Untreated cancer patients had significantly lower blood TCR diversity than age-matched healthy donors.

Multiplex touch-down PCR with TRB-A/B primers amplified rearranged V-D-J TRB sequences. Via MiXCR, TCRdb re-called the multiplex PCR reads, giving one row per CDR3 protein. The data hold about 6,400 distinct CDR3 sequences, with almost 30% observed a single time. TCR beta rearrangements were amplified from peripheral blood genomic DNA. In its sample, this clonotype was seen a few times. Its antigen remains unidentified. The CDR3 has 15 residues. CDR1 is SGHVS and CDR2 is FNYEAQ in the germline V gene. V dropped 1 base and J dropped 5 bases, with 13 bases sitting between them. V is TRBV7-6 and J is TRBJ2-3; a weak D match, TRBD1 (5 bases). Sequenced: blood. The TCR sequence derives from a human donor in good health. The CDR3 sequence: CASSLGVPGIDTQYF. CDR3 DNA sequence: TGTGCCAGCAGCTTAGGGGTCCCAGGGATAGATACGCAGTATTTT.